This T cell receptor (beta chain) originates from a study of cytotoxic CD8 clonotypes in ibrutinib-treated CLL. Study summary: Responses: some 25 partial, 2 complete; after median around 68 months, about 15 stayed remitted, roughly 12 progressed.

This clone appeared a few times. Its antigen is unknown. Whole-study results and caveats: Upon ibrutinib response clonality rose, and upon progression it fell back toward baseline. Public clonotypes were rare and shrank or held steady on treatment.

Sequenced by immunoSEQ multiplex PCR; TCRdb stores in-frame clones only, minus some. Of around 160,000 clones in the sample, 88% were seen once. The CDR3 runs to 15 residues. V lost 5 bases to trimming and J lost 6 bases; unmatched junction nucleotides: 12. Germline values: CDR1 SGHVS, CDR2 FNYEAQ. Sequencing used PBMCs, obtained at disease progression, from a patient treated with ibrutinib. The V gene is TRBV7-6, the J gene TRBJ1-2, with 7 positions matching TRBD1. This clonotype originated in a human donor with chronic lymphocytic leukemia. CDR3 in amino acids: CASSPLTGPANGYTF. In DNA form, the CDR3 reads TGTGCCAGCAGCCCGCTGACAGGGCCGGCGAATGGCTACACCTTC.